Following are 8 T cell receptor beta chains from one sample sequenced in a study of T cells in Graves' hyperthyroidism and ophthalmopathy (dated by TCRdb to 2018 to 2020). Library preparation was by multiplex PCR. TCRdb names Illumina HiSeq 2000 as the instrument used. The TCR beta CDR3 regions were amplified from the RNA transcripts. A first-round RT-PCR of the TCR CDR3 used the HTBI primer set with the Qiagen OneStep RT-PCR kit. TCRdb handled the public reads itself, with Q25 trimming in fastp and clone calling in MiXCR, and kept productive beta chains. Rows with one shared CDR3 protein collapse into an entry with the most common genes and DNA. Recorded for this sample are hundreds of thousands of distinct CDR3 sequences; about a sixth of them occurred a single time. The ten largest clones add up to 3.5% to 4% of the sample. The sequencing sample was made of blood. The origin of the receptors is a woman in her thirties with Graves' hyperthyroidism.

This clonotype has at least ten counts. The CDR3 DNA sequence: TGTGCCTGGAGTGTTGTAGAGGCGGAACAGTACTTC. Residues: CAWSVVEAEQYF. The genes are TRBV30 and TRBJ2-7; D gene uncertain. Between the trimmed V and J ends, which lost 0 bases and 10 bases, there was a span of 13 bases. Germline-derived CDR1 and CDR2 are GTSNPN and SVGIG (reference sequence). The CDR3 is 12 residues long.

This clonotype was seen a few times. The chain links TRBV10-1 to TRBJ2-1; TRBD2 matches at 8 bases. There are 14 residues in the CDR3. Germline V gene lookup returns CDR1 WNHNN and CDR2 SYGVQD (reference sequence). V lost 2 bases to trimming and J lost 7 bases; unmatched junction nucleotides: 4. The CDR3 spells CASSETSSGNEQFF. The CDR3 DNA reads TGCGCCAGCAGTGAGACTTCTAGCGGGAATGAGCAGTTCTTC.

This clonotype was counted only a few times. The chain employs TRBV6-1 and TRBJ1-3, with TRBD1 identical over 7 bases. Per the germline V gene, CDR1 is MNHNS and CDR2 is SASEGT. V was pared by 5 bases and J by 2 bases, with 9 bases of the junction left unmatched. There are 16 residues in the CDR3. In nucleotides, the CDR3 is TGTGCCAGCAGTTATACACAGGGGAATCCTGGAAACACCATATATTTT. The encoded protein is CASSYTQGNPGNTIYF.

This clonotype was seen many times. The genes are TRBV27 and TRBJ2-7; 8 nucleotides match TRBD1. This CDR3 has 16 amino acids. The germline CDR1 and CDR2 sequences are MNHEY and SMNVEV (reference sequence). J was trimmed by 5 bases and V by 8 bases; bases with no gene match: 17. This CDR3 is CASHTPKAGGINEQYF. The CDR3 nucleotides are TGTGCCAGCCACACCCCTAAGGCAGGGGGCATCAACGAGCAGTACTTC.

The chain recombines TRBV29-1 with TRBJ2-7; TRBD1 is a possible D gene (6 bases). The germline gives CDR1 SQVTM, CDR2 ANQGSEA. This CDR3 is 13 amino acids long. V gave up 6 bases and J gave up 3 bases, with 15 bases separating them. The CDR3 region is CSVGKQGYYEQYF. In DNA form, the CDR3 reads TGCAGCGTGGGGAAGCAGGGGTACTACGAGCAGTACTTC.

This clonotype appeared a few times. This rearrangement joins TRBV29-1 to TRBJ1-3; 9 positions match TRBD1. This CDR3 region has 14 residues. Germline V gives CDR1 SQVTM, CDR2 ANQGSEA. V was pared by 4 bases and J by 0 bases, with 1 base of the junction left unmatched. CDR3 protein: CSVGDRASGNTIYF. In DNA form, the CDR3 reads TGCAGCGTTGGGGACAGGGCCTCTGGAAACACCATATATTTT.

The rearrangement joins TRBV7-3 to TRBJ2-2; 8 bases align to TRBD1. Germline V gene data show CDR1 as SGHTA and CDR2 as FQGTGA. The CDR3 extends over 19 amino acids. The J segment lost 1 base and the V segment lost 8 bases, leaving 18 bases of the junction unmatched. CDR3 DNA: TGTGCCAGCTCACCATCGGACAGGGCTCGATTCTTGAACACCGGGGAGCTGTTTTTT. Its protein is CASSPSDRARFLNTGELFF.

J is TRBJ2-2 and V is TRBV14; no firm D call. Germline CDR1 reads SGHDN; CDR2 reads FVKESK. V was trimmed by 3 bases and J by 4 bases, leaving 12 bases between them. This CDR3 comprises 15 residues. The CDR3 DNA reads as TGTGCCAGCAGCCACGGAAGTCTAGTCACCGGGGAGCTGTTTTTT. Translating it yields CASSHGSLVTGELFF.